This T cell receptor (beta chain) was captured by sequencing in a study of OX40 agonist ivuxolimab in advanced cancers. A history of autoimmune disease or systemic immunosuppression excluded patients. The germline V gene has CDR1 SGHRS and CDR2 YFSETQ. The CDR3 sequence is 13 residues long. V lost 0 bases and J 6 bases, leaving 8 bases between the germline ends. Study results and limitations: Researchers did not determine the expanded peripheral T cells' antigen specificity. Patients with a partial response at 0.1-3.0 mg/kg had among the lowest clonal expansion. Circulating CD4+ and CD8+ T cells showed clonal expansion by week 6 at 0.1 to 3.0 mg/kg.

Using immunoSEQ multiplex PCR, the repertoire was profiled, and TCRdb retains in-frame clones only, with some absent. The sample yields fewer than 85,000 clones, roughly 92% seen once. In the case of this clone: What it binds is unknown.

The sequence was collected from an adult with an advanced solid tumor such as melanoma, head and neck, liver or kidney cancer. J is TRBJ2-3 and V is TRBV5-1; D not certain. This specimen was CD4+ or CD8+ T cells sorted from blood, taken in a trial of the OX40 agonist ivuxolimab. The CDR3 DNA reads TGCGCCAGCAGCTTGGGGTTGACGGATACGCAGTATTTT. Protein: CASSLGLTDTQYF.